This TCR beta chain was found in a study of cytotoxic CD8 clonotypes in ibrutinib-treated CLL (dated by TCRdb to about 2021). Background for the entire study: In this cohort, approximately 15 patients were treatment-naive and about a dozen were relapsed/refractory, while around 17 had unmutated IGHV. Partial responses were observed in about 25 patients and complete responses in 2; after a median follow-up of 68 months, remission was maintained in roughly 15 patients and progression was observed in about twelve. Response samples were taken after a median of 12 months on treatment, ranging from roughly 6 to 36 months. An average of about 260,000 productive templates and 94,082 productive rearrangements was obtained per sample. Longitudinal samples were obtainable from about 30% of the roughly 90 participants in the trial. Cryopreserved peripheral blood mononuclear cells were obtained before treatment, at response, and at either sustained remission or disease progression. Every remission and progressive disease sample was obtained while ibrutinib was still being received by the patients. General conclusions and limits of the study: Sustained-remission and progressing patients did not have matched sampling times, and lymph node repertoires were not examined. Baseline clonality exceeded that of age-matched healthy donors and correlated strongly with circulating CD8+ T-cell counts. Clonality increased at ibrutinib response, stayed stable in sustained remission, and fell back toward baseline at progression. Public clonotypes were rare and either contracted or stayed stable during treatment, and the rise in clonality at ibrutinib response reflected the expansion of private clonotypes.

Of note for this clone: Its target antigen remains unknown. One base away there is no much larger clone; base qualities are not given.

Reading the label with the study, this specimen's time point is: approximately 25 months on ibrutinib. For TCR beta library preparation, 1.5 to 2 micrograms of genomic DNA was extracted from cryopreserved PBMCs. Longitudinal blood samples from CLL patients receiving ibrutinib monotherapy were subjected to high-throughput TCR beta sequencing. The patients took part in an open-label, single-center phase 2 trial of ibrutinib monotherapy. V lost 4 bases and J lost 0 bases; the stretch between them is 16 bases long. There are 17 amino acids in the CDR3, from cysteine to phenylalanine inclusive. Of the read, only the CDR3 DNA is kept; its 51 bases are in frame from base 1. CDR1 and CDR2, per the germline V gene (reference sequence), are SEHNR and FQNEAQ. A MiSeq instrument was used for deep resolution sequencing, which targeted depths ranging from 1 in 1 million up to 1 in 200,000 T cells, with coverage averaging 10x for each clonotype. The immunoSEQ hsTCRB Kit was used to generate TCR beta libraries. Per the original workflow: Data were analyzed with ImmunoSEQ Data Assistant and ImmunoSEQ Analyzer, with V, D and J genes assigned per IMGT definitions. Clonality was computed as one minus normalized Shannon entropy of productive rearrangement frequencies, ranging from 0 to 1. Only overrepresented clonotypes making up at least 0.05% of each patient's repertoire were included in the public clonotype analysis. Repertoires from some twelve age-matched healthy donors in immuneACCESS were used as clonality controls. Entries here come from immuneACCESS through TCRdb and include only in-frame sequences with V and J called. Some clones fail to appear in such tables; in the studies checked, an unresolved V gene covers under half of the shortfall, and the cause of the remainder is unknown. V and J calls and clone size are given by that table; D and trimming were obtained from the DNA. The sample data list roughly 200,000 clones, and 55% to 85% of these were observed just once. Around an eighth of the sample comes from the top ten.

Recombination joined TRBV7-9 with TRBJ1-5; TRBD1 is possibly the D segment (5 matching bases). The source material was PBMCs, sampled after 24 months of ibrutinib treatment. This receptor was identified in a human donor with chronic lymphocytic leukemia. The sequenced DNA is TGTGCCAGCAGCTCGAGCGGGGACCTATATAGCAATCAGCCCCAGCATTTT. Its protein is CASSSSGDLYSNQPQHF.